This T cell receptor (beta chain) was identified during a study of CD8 T cells in ankylosing spondylitis. Points from the study as a whole: Ankylosing spondylitis blood appeared to carry a characteristic TCR beta motif of seven to nine highly homologous variants. Reportedly, matched ankylosing spondylitis synovial fluid was significantly enriched for disease-linked clones.

This CDR3 is 13 amino acids long. The V gene end was trimmed by 2 bases and the J gene end by 8 bases; junction bases not matched to a gene: 1. The germline V gene has CDR1 SGHNT and CDR2 YYREEE (reference sequence). TCRdb fed the 5' RACE reads into MiXCR, producing one record per CDR3 protein. The table includes 130,000 or so distinct CDR3 sequences, 7% detected once. This clonotype was found many times. Its antigen remains unknown. The TCR sequence derives from a male donor with ankylosing spondylitis or in good health (not recorded which). The V and J genes are TRBV5-4 and TRBJ1-4, with TRBD1 matching over 9 bases. The specimen was blood, either unsorted or a sorted T cell fraction (not recorded which). In DNA form, the CDR3 reads TGTGCCAGCAGCTTTGGGACAGGGGAAAAACTGTTTTTT. Translating it yields CASSFGTGEKLFF.